Below are 23 T cell receptor beta chains sequenced from a single sample in a study of CD8 T cells in ankylosing spondylitis. TCRdb re-called the 5' RACE reads with MiXCR, one entry per CDR3 protein. The sample lists some 270,000 distinct CDR3 sequences; 15% to 20% were seen once. The source material was blood, either unsorted or a sorted T cell fraction (not recorded which). These TCRs come from a male donor with ankylosing spondylitis or in good health (not recorded which).

The chain carries TRBV5-5 and TRBJ2-1; 9 bases are a match to TRBD1. The CDR3 contains 15 residues. Germline V gene lookup returns CDR1 SGHKS and CDR2 YYEKEE (reference sequence). The J segment lost 4 bases and the V segment lost 2 bases, leaving 4 bases of the junction unmatched. CDR3: CASSLQGAGYNEQFF. CDR3 sequence (DNA): TGTGCCAGCAGCTTACAGGGGGCAGGTTACAATGAGCAGTTCTTC.

Only one count was recorded for this clonotype. The chain combines TRBV11-2 with TRBJ2-1; D ambiguous. Germline-derived CDR1 and CDR2 are SGHAT and FQNNGV. This CDR3 has 14 residues. Trimming shortened V by 5 bases and J by 2 bases, and 10 bases separated the two germline ends. Here the CDR3 DNA reads TGTGCCAGCAGCCCATCCCCTCCCTACAATGAGCAGTTCTTC. It specifies CASSPSPPYNEQFF.

The chain couples TRBV2 to TRBJ2-5, with D possibly TRBD2 on 6 matching bases. Trimming left V 8 bases short and J 2 bases short, with 15 bases between. The CDR3 covers 14 residues. Germline assignment: CDR1 SNHLY and CDR2 FYNNEI. DNA for the CDR3: TGTGCCAGCGCGGCCGCCGCGGGGCAAGAGACCCAGTACTTC. It is translated as CASAAAAGQETQYF.

The chain couples TRBV27 to TRBJ2-7; TRBD1 is a possible D gene (6 bases). The DNA end favors TRBJ2-1, so the J call may be wrong. The germline CDR1 and CDR2 sequences are MNHEY and SMNVEV (reference sequence). The CDR3 extends over 14 amino acids. The CDR3 DNA sequence: TGTGCCAGCAGTCCCTCGGACAGACCCTACGAGCAGTTCTTC. Translating it yields CASSPSDRPYEQFF.

This clonotype was picked up a small number of times. The gene calls are TRBV3-1 and TRBJ2-5, with a tentative D call TRBD2 (5 bases). In germline, CDR1 is LGHDT, CDR2 YNNKEL (reference sequence). This CDR3 region has 13 residues. V was clipped by 4 bases and J by 1 base, with 7 bases between them. The CDR3 DNA is TGTGCCAGCAGCCTCACTAGCCAAGAGACCCAGTACTTC. Translation gives CASSLTSQETQYF.

This clonotype was detected once. V is TRBV20-1 and J is TRBJ2-7, with 11 bases fitting TRBD1. The CDR3 is 14 amino acids. The V segment lost 3 bases and the J segment 2 bases; nucleotides outside the gene matches: 3. The germline gives CDR1 DFQATT, CDR2 SNEGSKA (reference sequence). CDR3 coding DNA: TGCAGTGCTAGTATGGGACAGGGGGCCTACGAGCAGTACTTC. Its translation is CSASMGQGAYEQYF.

This clonotype was picked up a small number of times. The rearrangement links TRBV29-1 to TRBJ2-2; no definite D call. V dropped 2 bases and J dropped 2 bases, with 6 bases sitting between them. CDR3 length: 13 residues. Looked up from germline, CDR1 is SQVTM and CDR2 is ANQGSEA. The CDR3 reads CSVESDNTGELFF. The CDR3 bases are TGCAGCGTTGAATCCGATAACACCGGGGAGCTGTTTTTT.

This clonotype was detected many times. The chain employs TRBV20-1 and TRBJ2-2; D is perhaps TRBD1 (6 bases). CDR3 length: 14 amino acids. Germline V CDR1 and CDR2: DFQATT, SNEGSKA (reference sequence). The germline V and J ends were trimmed by 3 bases and 3 bases, with 11 bases remaining between them. CDR3 in amino acids: CSARTGRDTGELFF. The CDR3 region has the DNA TGCAGTGCTAGGACAGGACGGGACACCGGGGAGCTGTTTTTT.

The table lists this clonotype with many counts. The chain carries TRBV5-6 and TRBJ2-7; D possibly corresponds to TRBD1 (5 bases). CDR1 SGHDT and CDR2 YYEEEE come from the germline V gene. This CDR3 has 13 amino acids. V shed 2 bases and J shed 5 bases, with 11 bases lying between them. The CDR3 spells CASSLGDPDEQYF. CDR3 nucleotides: TGTGCCAGCAGCTTAGGGGATCCGGACGAGCAGTACTTC.

This chain connects TRBV9 to TRBJ2-7; D is possibly TRBD1 (6 bases). The CDR3 is made up of 16 amino acids. CDR1 and CDR2 from the germline V gene are SGDLS and YYNGEE. V was cut by 4 bases and J by 0 bases, with 17 bases left in between. The CDR3 region is CASSPDANRASYEQYF. Here the CDR3 DNA reads TGTGCCAGCAGCCCAGACGCTAACAGGGCCTCCTACGAGCAGTACTTC.

In this sample, this clonotype turned up a few times. This chain connects TRBV7-9 to TRBJ2-7, with 7 positions matching TRBD2. Trimming removed 0 bases from V and 7 bases from J; junction bases left unmatched: 9. The CDR3 covers 15 residues. CDR1 is SEHNR and CDR2 is FQNEAQ in the germline V gene (reference sequence). The CDR3: CASSLAPSGVDEQYF. DNA of the CDR3: TGTGCCAGCAGCTTAGCCCCTAGCGGAGTTGATGAGCAGTACTTC.

V usage is TRBV10-2 and J usage is TRBJ2-7; D might be TRBD2 (6 bases). Germline-derived CDR1 and CDR2 are WSHSY and SAAADI. The CDR3 spans 14 residues. V was trimmed by 3 bases and J by 2 bases, leaving 11 bases between them. The CDR3 here is CASSDGRRTYEQYF. The DNA of the CDR3 is TGCGCCAGCAGTGATGGGAGGAGGACCTACGAGCAGTACTTC.

V gene TRBV11-1 combines with J gene TRBJ2-7; D uncertain. In germline, CDR1 is SGHAT, CDR2 FQDESV (reference sequence). Between the trimmed V and J ends, which lost 0 bases and 2 bases, there was a span of 17 bases. CDR3 size: 17 residues. The CDR3 coding sequence is TGTGCCAGCAGCTTAGCCCTTTACGGCGCGAGGACCTACGAGCAGTACTTC. Protein product: CASSLALYGARTYEQYF.

The chain links TRBV4-3 to TRBJ2-7; a possible D gene is TRBD1 (7 bases). Trimming cost V 0 bases and J 5 bases, with 11 bases left between them. The CDR3 runs to 14 residues. Germline CDR1 LGHNA, CDR2 YSLEER. The CDR3 DNA reads as TGCGCCAGCAGCCAAGACAGGGGGAGGAACGAGCAGTACTTC. Translated, it gives CASSQDRGRNEQYF.

This clonotype was counted between two and nine times. The genes are TRBV5-1 and TRBJ2-4; the match to TRBD1 covers 9 bases. Germline V gene sequence: CDR1 SGHRS, CDR2 YFSETQ. V was pared by 5 bases and J by 7 bases, with 7 bases of the junction left unmatched. CDR3 length equals 14 residues. The CDR3: CASRAGQGQNIQYF. CDR3 bases: TGCGCCAGCAGGGCGGGACAGGGACAGAACATTCAGTACTTC.

In this sample, this clonotype turned up many times. The chain is built from TRBV29-1 and TRBJ2-1, with 7 bases matching TRBD2. Germline values: CDR1 SQVTM, CDR2 ANQGSEA. The ends lost 6 bases at V and 7 bases at J; junction bases unmatched: 0. The CDR3 spans 10 residues. CDR3 DNA: TGCAGCGTGGGGGGGAATGAGCAGTTCTTC. Translating it yields CSVGGNEQFF.

This clonotype was picked up a small number of times. The genes are TRBV24-1 and TRBJ1-1; D gene unclear. CDR3 size: 13 residues. Germline CDR1 is KGHDR and CDR2 is SFDVKD. Trimming cost V 1 base and J 1 base, with 3 bases left between them. CDR3 in amino acids: CATSDFGNTEAFF. DNA of the CDR3: TGTGCCACCAGTGATTTTGGGAACACTGAAGCTTTCTTT.

CDR3 residues: CSARGRDTAYEQYF. The DNA for the CDR3 is TGCAGTGCTAGAGGTCGTGACACCGCCTACGAGCAGTACTTC. This chain connects TRBV20-1 to TRBJ2-7; D remains unclear. Germline V gene sequence: CDR1 DFQATT, CDR2 SNEGSKA (reference sequence). Trimming left V 1 base short and J 2 bases short, with 12 bases between. This CDR3 spans 14 amino acids.

The CDR3 protein is CASSVTSGYNEQFF. CDR3 nucleotide sequence: TGTGCCAGCAGCGTGACTAGCGGATACAATGAGCAGTTCTTC. V and J are TRBV9 and TRBJ2-1, with TRBD2 matching 9 bases. CDR1 SGDLS and CDR2 YYNGEE come from the germline V gene. This CDR3 spans 14 amino acids. The ends lost 2 bases at V and 4 bases at J; junction bases unmatched: 1.

This clonotype was recorded a few times. The J gene is TRBJ2-2, the V gene TRBV29-1; the D is unclear. Trimming stripped 5 bases from V and 0 bases from J, with 7 bases between. Germline V gene lookup returns CDR1 SQVTM and CDR2 ANQGSEA. The CDR3 covers 13 residues. The CDR3 loop reads CSVFTANTGELFF. CDR3 DNA sequence: TGCAGCGTTTTTACAGCGAACACCGGGGAGCTGTTTTTT.

The sample holds many counts of this clonotype. V is TRBV5-6 and J is TRBJ2-7, with 8 bases lining up with TRBD2. With V trimmed by 3 bases and J by 5 bases, 4 bases remained unmatched. Germline values: CDR1 SGHDT, CDR2 YYEEEE. The CDR3 is 13 residues long. CDR3 in amino acids: CASSSGRADEQYF. CDR3 nucleotides: TGTGCCAGCAGCTCCGGGAGGGCCGACGAGCAGTACTTC.

The V and J genes are TRBV3-1 and TRBJ2-5; the D is unclear. The V gene lost 3 bases and the J gene lost 2 bases, with 10 bases spanning the gap. The germline gives CDR1 LGHDT, CDR2 YNNKEL (reference sequence). CDR3 length equals 14 residues. The CDR3 loop is CASSQRLEQETQYF. The CDR3, as DNA: TGTGCCAGCAGCCAGAGACTGGAACAAGAGACCCAGTACTTC.

This rearrangement joins TRBV29-1 to TRBJ1-2, with 7 bases fitting TRBD1. This CDR3 has 14 amino acids. Per the germline V gene, CDR1 is SQVTM and CDR2 is ANQGSEA. Trimming cost V 0 bases and J 4 bases; bases outside gene matches: 5. The CDR3 loop is CSVEDPGQTYGYTF. The CDR3 DNA sequence: TGCAGCGTTGAAGACCCGGGACAGACCTATGGCTACACCTTC.